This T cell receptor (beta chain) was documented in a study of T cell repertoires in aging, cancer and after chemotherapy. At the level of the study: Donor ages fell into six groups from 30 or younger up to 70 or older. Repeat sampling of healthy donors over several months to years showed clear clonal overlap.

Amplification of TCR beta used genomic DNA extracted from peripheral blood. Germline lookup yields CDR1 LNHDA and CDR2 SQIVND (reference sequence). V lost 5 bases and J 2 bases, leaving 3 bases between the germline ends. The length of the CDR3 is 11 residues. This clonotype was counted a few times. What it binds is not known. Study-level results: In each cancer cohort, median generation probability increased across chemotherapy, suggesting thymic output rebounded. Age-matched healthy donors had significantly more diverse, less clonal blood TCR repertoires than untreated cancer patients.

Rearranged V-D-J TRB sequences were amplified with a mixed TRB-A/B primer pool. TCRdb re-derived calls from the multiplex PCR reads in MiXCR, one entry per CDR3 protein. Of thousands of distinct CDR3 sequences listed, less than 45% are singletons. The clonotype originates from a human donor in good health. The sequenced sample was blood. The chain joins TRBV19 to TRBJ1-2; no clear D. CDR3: CASSFNYGYTF. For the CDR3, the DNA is TGTGCCAGTAGTTTCAACTATGGCTACACCTTC.